The present T cell receptor (beta chain) was sequenced within a study of shared clonotypes between healthy human individuals. General study points: Measured sharing among donors was expected to vary with sequencing depth. Researchers sampled only blood; tissue repertoires likely differ.

Profiling relied on immunoSEQ multiplex PCR, and the TCRdb table lists in-frame clones only, not all of them. The data hold over 400,000 clones, with roughly 80% observed a single time. There are many counts of this clone. The antigen is unknown. This sequence was found in a woman aged 40 to 50 in good health. Some clones in this sample may be carry-over from other donors' samples. Sequencing input: PBMCs.

The CDR3, as DNA: TGCGCCAGCAGCCCTAGCGGGAGGGCCAACACCGGGGAGCTGTTTTTT. This encodes CASSPSGRANTGELFF. This rearrangement joins TRBV5-1 to TRBJ2-2, with 12 bases that match TRBD2. The germline V gene has CDR1 SGHRS and CDR2 YFSETQ. V shed 4 bases and J 2 bases; nucleotides not matched to a gene: 3. The length of the CDR3 is 16 residues.